Listed below are T cell receptor beta chains from one sample, sequenced in a study of cytomegalovirus exposure and HLA in healthy donors. TCRdb's table, derived via immunoSEQ multiplex PCR, lists solely in-frame clones and lacks some. The table has some 120,000 clones, roughly 70% seen once; the top ten hold around 6.6%. The sequencing input was PBMCs. The receptors were gathered from a man aged 35-49 years in good health and CMV-seropositive. Both conserved end residues are part of each CDR3. A D gene is named only where the DNA matches it firmly. Clone size is given for some rows only: seen once, a few or many times, or a class if the clone is expanded.

CDR3nt: TGCAGCGCCTATGGGACAGGGGGTACTATCGGGTATGGCTACACCTTC; CDR3aa: CSAYGTGGTIGYGYTF; d_gene: TRBD1; v_gene: TRBV29-1; abundance: -; j_gene: TRBJ1-2
CDR3nt: TGTGCCACCAGCAGACCGTACCGGGGGGTATACATTCAGTACTTC; CDR3aa: CATSRPYRGVYIQYF; d_gene: TRBD2; v_gene: TRBV15; abundance: few; j_gene: TRBJ2-4
CDR3nt: TGCGCCAGCAGCTCCGGACAAGGGGCCCTCATGAACACTGAAGCTTTCTTT; CDR3aa: CASSSGQGALMNTEAFF; d_gene: -; v_gene: TRBV5-1; abundance: -; j_gene: TRBJ1-1
CDR3nt: TGTGCCAGCAGTGAAAGCCAGGCGAGGGCAACCTATGGCTACACCTTC; CDR3aa: CASSESQARATYGYTF; d_gene: -; v_gene: TRBV2; abundance: few; j_gene: TRBJ1-2
CDR3nt: TGTGCCAGCAGCCCCGACAGGGTTAATGAAAAACTGTTTTTT; CDR3aa: CASSPDRVNEKLFF; d_gene: TRBD1; v_gene: TRBV11-2; abundance: few; j_gene: TRBJ1-4
CDR3nt: TGTGCCAGTACCCGCCCAGGGTACAATCAGCCCCAGCATTTT; CDR3aa: CASTRPGYNQPQHF; d_gene: -; v_gene: TRBV19; abundance: -; j_gene: TRBJ1-5
CDR3nt: TGTGCCAGCAGCTTAGATCAAGGGAAGCGGGTCGAAGAGACCCAGTACTTC; CDR3aa: CASSLDQGKRVEETQYF; d_gene: -; v_gene: TRBV11-2; abundance: once; j_gene: TRBJ2-5
CDR3nt: TGCGCCAGCAGCGTGTCGATGGGGGCGGAGCAGTTCTTC; CDR3aa: CASSVSMGAEQFF; d_gene: -; v_gene: TRBV5-1; abundance: few; j_gene: TRBJ2-1
CDR3nt: TGCGCCAGCAGCGTCCGACAGGGTAACAACTATGGCTACACCTTC; CDR3aa: CASSVRQGNNYGYTF; d_gene: TRBD1; v_gene: TRBV4-1; abundance: -; j_gene: TRBJ1-2
CDR3nt: TGTGCCAGCAGCCAGGGGACGGAGCCCCAGCATTTT; CDR3aa: CASSQGTEPQHF; d_gene: -; v_gene: TRBV7-2; abundance: -; j_gene: TRBJ1-5
CDR3nt: TGTGCCAGCAGCTTGCTGCGGGAGGTCAATGAGCAGTTCTTC; CDR3aa: CASSLLREVNEQFF; d_gene: TRBD2; v_gene: TRBV5-6; abundance: -; j_gene: TRBJ2-1
CDR3nt: TGTGCCAGCAGTGAAGCACAGACTAGCGGGGGGGCCTACACAGATACGCAGTATTTT; CDR3aa: CASSEAQTSGGAYTDTQYF; d_gene: TRBD2; v_gene: TRBV6-1; abundance: few; j_gene: TRBJ2-3
CDR3nt: TGTGCCAGCAGCTTACGGCCGGGGAAGACAGATACGCAGTATTTT; CDR3aa: CASSLRPGKTDTQYF; d_gene: -; v_gene: TRBV7-6; abundance: -; j_gene: TRBJ2-3
CDR3nt: TGCAGCGTTGAGGGCAGGGGCTACGAGCAGTACTTC; CDR3aa: CSVEGRGYEQYF; d_gene: -; v_gene: TRBV29-1; abundance: -; j_gene: TRBJ2-7
CDR3nt: TGTGCCAGCAGACGGGGACTAGCGGGAGTAAGGAATGAGCAGTTCTTC; CDR3aa: CASRRGLAGVRNEQFF; d_gene: TRBD2; v_gene: TRBV2; abundance: -; j_gene: TRBJ2-1
CDR3nt: TGTGCCTGGAGTGAAGGACAGGGAAGGAATCAGCCCCAGCATTTT; CDR3aa: CAWSEGQGRNQPQHF; d_gene: TRBD1; v_gene: TRBV30; abundance: -; j_gene: TRBJ1-5
CDR3nt: TGTGCCAGCAGCTTAGTGCAGGGTGAAGCTTTCTTT; CDR3aa: CASSLVQGEAFF; d_gene: -; v_gene: TRBV7-9; abundance: -; j_gene: TRBJ1-1
CDR3nt: TGTGCCAGTAGTATGAGCGGAGGGACCTACGAGCAGTACTTC; CDR3aa: CASSMSGGTYEQYF; d_gene: -; v_gene: TRBV19; abundance: -; j_gene: TRBJ2-7
CDR3nt: TGTGCCAGCAGCAAAACCGGGACAGGGATCTACGAGCAGTACTTC; CDR3aa: CASSKTGTGIYEQYF; d_gene: TRBD1; v_gene: TRBV11-3; abundance: -; j_gene: TRBJ2-7
CDR3nt: TGTGCCATCAGTGAAATGGGACACGCGAACACTGAAGCTTTCTTT; CDR3aa: CAISEMGHANTEAFF; d_gene: -; v_gene: TRBV10-3; abundance: few; j_gene: TRBJ1-1
CDR3nt: TGTGCCAGCTCACCGGGGACGGGACAGCTAAACTATGGCTACACCTTC; CDR3aa: CASSPGTGQLNYGYTF; d_gene: TRBD1; v_gene: TRBV18; abundance: -; j_gene: TRBJ1-2
CDR3nt: TGCGCCAGCAGTGGACAGGGAGACGGGGAGCTGTTTTTT; CDR3aa: CASSGQGDGELFF; d_gene: TRBD1; v_gene: TRBV10-2; abundance: -; j_gene: TRBJ2-2
CDR3nt: TGCGCCAGCAGCTTGGCCTATGGGGACAGGGAGCAGTTCTTC; CDR3aa: CASSLAYGDREQFF; d_gene: TRBD1; v_gene: TRBV5-1; abundance: -; j_gene: TRBJ2-1
CDR3nt: TGTGCCAGCAGTTTAGCCCAGGGTTCTGGAAACACCATATATTTT; CDR3aa: CASSLAQGSGNTIYF; d_gene: -; v_gene: TRBV28; abundance: -; j_gene: TRBJ1-3
CDR3nt: TGTGCCAGCTCGCCACAGCCCGTGAGGAACACTGAAGCTTTCTTT; CDR3aa: CASSPQPVRNTEAFF; d_gene: -; v_gene: TRBV18; abundance: -; j_gene: TRBJ1-1
CDR3nt: TGTGCCAGCAGCCCGGAGGTCTCCTACGAGCAGTACTTC; CDR3aa: CASSPEVSYEQYF; d_gene: -; v_gene: TRBV7-6; abundance: -; j_gene: TRBJ2-7
CDR3nt: TGCGCCAGCAGCCAGTCTTCCGGTGATCAGCCCCAGCATTTT; CDR3aa: CASSQSSGDQPQHF; d_gene: -; v_gene: TRBV4-1; abundance: once; j_gene: TRBJ1-5
CDR3nt: TGTGCCATCAGTGAGGGCCTTGTAATGCAGCCCCAGCATTTT; CDR3aa: CAISEGLVMQPQHF; d_gene: -; v_gene: TRBV10-3; abundance: -; j_gene: TRBJ1-5
CDR3nt: TGTGCCAGCAGCTCCAGACTTCAATTCAATGAGCAGTTCTTC; CDR3aa: CASSSRLQFNEQFF; d_gene: -; v_gene: TRBV9; abundance: -; j_gene: TRBJ2-1
CDR3nt: TGTGCCAGCAGCTTAGATGGGCAGTCCTACGAGCAGTACTTC; CDR3aa: CASSLDGQSYEQYF; d_gene: -; v_gene: TRBV5-4; abundance: -; j_gene: TRBJ2-7
CDR3nt: TGTGCCAGCAGCCAAACGGGGACAGATACGCAGTATTTT; CDR3aa: CASSQTGTDTQYF; d_gene: -; v_gene: TRBV4-2; abundance: -; j_gene: TRBJ2-3
CDR3nt: TGCGCCAGCAGCCACTTCGTGACAAATCATAATGAGCAGTTCTTC; CDR3aa: CASSHFVTNHNEQFF; d_gene: -; v_gene: TRBV4-1; abundance: -; j_gene: TRBJ2-1
CDR3nt: TGTGCCTGGGACGGGGCAGATACGCAGTATTTT; CDR3aa: CAWDGADTQYF; d_gene: -; v_gene: TRBV30; abundance: -; j_gene: TRBJ2-3
CDR3nt: TGTGCCAGCAGCACAGGAGTTTCCTACGAGCAGTACTTC; CDR3aa: CASSTGVSYEQYF; d_gene: -; v_gene: TRBV11-2; abundance: once; j_gene: TRBJ2-7
CDR3nt: TGCGCCAGCAGCTTGGCGAGCGACCACCTGAGCGAGCAGTTCTTC; CDR3aa: CASSLASDHLSEQFF; d_gene: -; v_gene: TRBV5-1; abundance: -; j_gene: TRBJ2-1
CDR3nt: TGTGCCAGTAGTAATATTAGGACAGGGAGCTCTGGGGCCAACGTCCTGACTTTC; CDR3aa: CASSNIRTGSSGANVLTF; d_gene: TRBD1; v_gene: TRBV19; abundance: once; j_gene: TRBJ2-6
CDR3nt: TGTGCCAGCAGCTTGTATCAGGCTAATGAAAAACTGTTTTTT; CDR3aa: CASSLYQANEKLFF; d_gene: -; v_gene: TRBV5-6; abundance: -; j_gene: TRBJ1-4
CDR3nt: TGTGCCAGCAGCACTCTCCCCGTCTTC; CDR3aa: CASSTLPVF; d_gene: -; v_gene: TRBV11-2; abundance: -; j_gene: TRBJ2-1
CDR3nt: TGTGCCAGCAGTCCACAGGGTCGCGAGCAGTACTTC; CDR3aa: CASSPQGREQYF; d_gene: -; v_gene: TRBV6-6; abundance: -; j_gene: TRBJ2-7
CDR3nt: TGTGCCAGCAGCTTAGGGACAGGGGGCGAGCAGTACTTC; CDR3aa: CASSLGTGGEQYF; d_gene: TRBD1; v_gene: TRBV7-9; abundance: once; j_gene: TRBJ2-7
CDR3nt: TGTGCCAGCAGCTTAGCAGCTCGCGGGACCGTCTACGAGCAGTACTTC; CDR3aa: CASSLAARGTVYEQYF; d_gene: -; v_gene: TRBV7-9; abundance: -; j_gene: TRBJ2-7
CDR3nt: TGTGCCAGCAGTTTAGGGGCCAGGAAGGGTGGCTACACCTTC; CDR3aa: CASSLGARKGGYTF; d_gene: -; v_gene: TRBV28; abundance: -; j_gene: TRBJ1-2
CDR3nt: TGTGCCAGCAGCGGCAGACAGGTGAACACTGAAGCTTTCTTT; CDR3aa: CASSGRQVNTEAFF; d_gene: -; v_gene: TRBV5-8; abundance: -; j_gene: TRBJ1-1
CDR3nt: TGTGCCAGCTGCCGGGACAGGGTCTGCGAGACCCAGTACTTC; CDR3aa: CASCRDRVCETQYF; d_gene: TRBD1; v_gene: TRBV28; abundance: -; j_gene: TRBJ2-5
CDR3nt: TGTGCCAGCAGTAAGGCGGGTTACTATGGCTACACCTTC; CDR3aa: CASSKAGYYGYTF; d_gene: -; v_gene: TRBV6-5; abundance: few; j_gene: TRBJ1-2
CDR3nt: TGTGCCAGCAGTCTCGTGTCGGCGGGACTGAACACTGAAGCTTTCTTT; CDR3aa: CASSLVSAGLNTEAFF; d_gene: -; v_gene: TRBV27; abundance: -; j_gene: TRBJ1-1
CDR3nt: TGTGCCAGCAGCTTGGCCCCCACAGGGCTCCCCTACAATGAGCAGTTCTTC; CDR3aa: CASSLAPTGLPYNEQFF; d_gene: -; v_gene: TRBV7-9; abundance: -; j_gene: TRBJ2-1
CDR3nt: TGTGCCAGCAGTGAAGTAGGGGGCGCCTATGGCTACACCTTC; CDR3aa: CASSEVGGAYGYTF; d_gene: TRBD1; v_gene: TRBV6-1; abundance: -; j_gene: TRBJ1-2
CDR3nt: TGTGCCAGCAGTTTAGTGGACACTGGCTACACCTTC; CDR3aa: CASSLVDTGYTF; d_gene: -; v_gene: TRBV28; abundance: -; j_gene: TRBJ1-2
CDR3nt: TGCGCCAGCAGCGGGAGTTCCTACGAGCAGTACTTC; CDR3aa: CASSGSSYEQYF; d_gene: -; v_gene: TRBV4-1; abundance: -; j_gene: TRBJ2-7
CDR3nt: TGTGCCAGCAGCCATTTAGGGGGGGCCCTGGGAACTGAAGCTTTCTTT; CDR3aa: CASSHLGGALGTEAFF; d_gene: -; v_gene: TRBV5-4; abundance: -; j_gene: TRBJ1-1